The 26 T cell receptor beta chains below were found in one sample sequenced in a study of cytomegalovirus exposure and HLA in healthy donors. Data came from immunoSEQ multiplex PCR; TCRdb stores just in-frame clones and leaves some out. Here the sample spans 200,000 to 300,000 clones, around 85% being singletons. Material for sequencing was PBMCs. These receptors all come from a woman in her twenties or thirties in good health and CMV-seropositive.

This clone was counted a single time. This chain uses TRBV19 with TRBJ2-7, with D hard to call. The CDR3 sequence is 14 residues long. Per germline, CDR1 LNHDA and CDR2 SQIVND (reference sequence). With 1 base removed from V and 2 bases from J, the gap between germline ends came to 9 bases. CDR3 sequence reads: CASSIGGRTYEQYF. The DNA of the CDR3 is TGTGCCAGTAGTATAGGTGGCAGGACCTACGAGCAGTACTTC.

V gene TRBV27 combines with J gene TRBJ2-3, with TRBD1 as a possible D gene (6 bases). The V end lost 3 bases, the J end lost 2 bases, and 9 bases lay between the germline ends. The CDR3 has 14 amino acids. The V gene's germline CDR1 is MNHEY and CDR2 SMNVEV (reference sequence). CDR3 loop: CASSFRGTTDTQYF. DNA for the CDR3: TGTGCCAGCAGTTTTAGGGGGACCACAGATACGCAGTATTTT.

The chain uses TRBV27 and TRBJ2-7; 11 bases fit TRBD2. This CDR3 contains 16 residues. The germline V gene encodes CDR1 MNHEY and CDR2 SMNVEV (reference sequence). V trimming: 1 base; J trimming: 4 bases; junction bases outside the gene matches: 6. CDR3: CASSLFGTSGSYEQYF. CDR3 coding DNA: TGTGCCAGCAGTTTATTTGGGACTAGCGGATCTTACGAGCAGTACTTC.

The gene calls are TRBV7-6 and TRBJ2-3; possibly TRBD2 for D (7 bases). The germline gives CDR1 SGHVS, CDR2 FNYEAQ. V was cut by 6 bases and J by 4 bases, with 23 bases left in between. This CDR3 spans 17 amino acids. The CDR3 DNA sequence: TGTGCCAGCAGACACGGGGGCGGGAGTTTTGAGGCAGATACGCAGTATTTT. Protein sequence: CASRHGGGSFEADTQYF.

The genes are TRBV19 and TRBJ2-2; 11 positions match TRBD2. Germline CDR1 is LNHDA and CDR2 is SQIVND (reference sequence). The CDR3 sequence is 16 residues long. Germline trimming cut 5 bases from V and 2 bases from J; bases unmatched to any gene: 4. In DNA form, the CDR3 reads TGTGCCAGTAGTCCCCGACTAGCGGGAAACACCGGGGAGCTGTTTTTT. Translation: CASSPRLAGNTGELFF.

This chain connects TRBV7-9 to TRBJ1-2; D gene uncertain. The CDR3 consists of 13 residues. The V end was cut by 3 bases, the J end by 5 bases, with 10 bases between. Germline loops: CDR1 SEHNR, CDR2 FQNEAQ (reference sequence). The CDR3 region is CASSFFALYGYTF. DNA of the CDR3: TGTGCCAGCAGCTTTTTTGCGTTGTATGGCTACACCTTC.

The chain recombines TRBV5-4 with TRBJ1-2; D is perhaps TRBD1 (6 bases). The CDR3 consists of 15 residues. The V and J ends lost 4 bases and 4 bases respectively, with 17 bases between them. The germline V gene encodes CDR1 SGHNT and CDR2 YYREEE (reference sequence). The CDR3 loop is CASSALQGTIYGYTF. The CDR3 region has the DNA TGTGCCAGCAGCGCCTTACAGGGAACGATCTATGGCTACACCTTC.

CDR3 DNA: TGTGCCATCAGTGAGTCAGCCAACACTGAAGCTTTCTTT. This translates into CAISESANTEAFF. This rearrangement joins TRBV10-3 to TRBJ1-1; D is ambiguous. CDR3 length: 13 amino acids. Trimming removed 0 bases from V and 2 bases from J, with 4 bases in between. Germline V CDR1 and CDR2: ENHRY, SYGVKD.

This chain uses TRBV7-6 with TRBJ2-3; 10 positions agree with TRBD2. From germline, CDR1 is SGHVS and CDR2 FNYEAQ. CDR3 length: 15 amino acids. Germline trimming cut 7 bases from V and 1 base from J; bases unmatched to any gene: 5. The CDR3 nucleotides read TGTGCCAGCACCTATACTAGCGGGGGCACAGATACGCAGTATTTT. This encodes CASTYTSGGTDTQYF.

The chain recombines TRBV9 with TRBJ1-4; 7 positions match TRBD1. The CDR3 loop spans 13 amino acids. V shed 4 bases and J 11 bases; nucleotides not matched to a gene: 8. In germline, CDR1 is SGDLS, CDR2 YYNGEE. CDR3 DNA: TGTGCCAGCAGCCCGCCGACAGGGTTGAAACTGTTTTTT. It yields the protein CASSPPTGLKLFF.

V and J are TRBV5-1 and TRBJ2-3, with TRBD1 as a possible D gene (6 bases). With 1 base removed from V and 6 bases from J, the gap between germline ends came to 12 bases. Germline V gene lookup returns CDR1 SGHRS and CDR2 YFSETQ. CDR3 size: 14 residues. The CDR3 coding sequence is TGCGCCAGCAGCTTGAGAGGGGGAATGGATACGCAGTATTTT. This encodes CASSLRGGMDTQYF.

The chain combines TRBV27 with TRBJ2-2; TRBD2 matches 11 bases. Germline lookup yields CDR1 MNHEY and CDR2 SMNVEV (reference sequence). This CDR3 comprises 17 residues. V shed 4 bases and J 4 bases; nucleotides not matched to a gene: 8. The CDR3 DNA reads as TGTGCCAGCAGTTCCCGCGGGACTAGCGGACTCACCGGGGAGCTGTTTTTT. Translated, it gives CASSSRGTSGLTGELFF.

This chain joins TRBV30 and TRBJ1-1, with D unresolved. The germline CDR1 and CDR2 sequences are GTSNPN and SVGIG (reference sequence). This CDR3 contains 11 residues. V lost 1 base to trimming and J lost 8 bases, with 8 bases between them. The CDR3 here is CAWSGPTEAFF. The CDR3 DNA reads TGTGCCTGGAGTGGTCCCACAGAAGCTTTCTTT. Full variable domain (remainder filled in from reference TRBV30 and TRBJ1-1): SQTIHQWPATLVQPVGSPLSLECTVEGTSNPNLYWYRQAAGRGLQLLFYSVGIGQISSEVPQNLSASRPQDRQFILSSKKLLLSDSGFYLCAWSGPTEAFFGQGTRLTVV.

This rearrangement joins TRBV19 to TRBJ1-1, with 7 bases matching TRBD1. Trimming removed 4 bases from V and 3 bases from J; junction bases left unmatched: 5. The CDR3 length is 14 residues. Germline CDR1 and CDR2: LNHDA and SQIVND (reference sequence). The CDR3 loop reads CASSKDRVYTEAFF. CDR3 sequence (DNA): TGTGCCAGTAGTAAAGACAGGGTATACACTGAAGCTTTCTTT. Looking up the rest from reference TRBV19 and TRBJ1-1 gives the full variable domain: DGGITQSPKYLFRKEGQNVTLSCEQNLNHDAMYWYRQDPGQGLRLIYYSQIVNDFQKGDIAEGYSVSREKKESFPLTVTSAQKNPTAFYLCASSKDRVYTEAFFGQGTRLTVV.

This sequence joins TRBV19 and TRBJ1-1, with 7 bases matching TRBD1. Germline V gene data show CDR1 as LNHDA and CDR2 as SQIVND (reference sequence). V lost 6 bases, J lost 4 bases, and 5 bases stayed unmatched. The CDR3 runs 13 residues. This CDR3 reads CASSLTGATEAFF. DNA of the CDR3: TGTGCCAGTAGCCTCACAGGGGCCACTGAAGCTTTCTTT. The whole variable domain, remainder taken from reference TRBV19 and TRBJ1-1, is DGGITQSPKYLFRKEGQNVTLSCEQNLNHDAMYWYRQDPGQGLRLIYYSQIVNDFQKGDIAEGYSVSREKKESFPLTVTSAQKNPTAFYLCASSLTGATEAFFGQGTRLTVV.

The chain couples TRBV18 to TRBJ2-5, with 8 positions matching TRBD1. Germline loops: CDR1 KGHSH, CDR2 LQKENI. This CDR3 is built from 17 residues. The V and J ends lost 3 bases and 2 bases, in that order; junction bases with no gene match: 11. Written as DNA, the CDR3 is TGTGCCAGCTCACCCCTGGGAGCAGGGGGCGTTCAAGAGACCCAGTACTTC. Encoded protein: CASSPLGAGGVQETQYF.

The gene calls are TRBV27 and TRBJ2-6; no clear D gene. The germline CDR1 and CDR2 sequences are MNHEY and SMNVEV (reference sequence). The V end was cut by 2 bases, the J end by 1 base, with 3 bases between. The CDR3 contains 14 residues. CDR3 amino acids: CASSLLSGANVLTF. CDR3 sequence (DNA): TGTGCCAGCAGTTTACTGTCTGGGGCCAACGTCCTGACTTTC.

The chain uses TRBV6-1 and TRBJ1-4; 10 bases agree with TRBD1. Trimming at V came to 3 bases and at J to 6 bases, leaving 4 bases not matched to a gene. CDR3 length: 15 residues. Germline CDR1 is MNHNS and CDR2 is SASEGT. The CDR3 DNA reads TGTGCCAGCAGTGACCGCGGGACAGGGGATGAAAAACTGTTTTTT. Amino acid sequence: CASSDRGTGDEKLFF.

V usage is TRBV30 and J usage is TRBJ1-2; unclear D gene. The ends were cut back, 2 bases at V and 2 bases at J, with 3 bases in the middle. CDR1 is GTSNPN, CDR2 SVGIG, per germline (reference sequence). The CDR3 extends over 11 amino acids. CDR3 nucleotides: TGTGCCTGGAGTCTGAACTATGGCTACACCTTC. Protein product: CAWSLNYGYTF.

The chain uses TRBV29-1 and TRBJ2-7; the D gene is possibly TRBD1 (5 bases). Trimming took off 5 bases at V and 1 base at J, with 6 bases between the two ends. The CDR3 extends over 11 amino acids. CDR1 is SQVTM and CDR2 is ANQGSEA in the germline V gene. This CDR3 is CSVRQSYEQYF. The CDR3 region has the DNA TGCAGCGTTCGACAGTCCTACGAGCAGTACTTC.

This clone was observed a handful of times. One end of the junction is discordant with germline, which a read error may explain. The chain carries TRBV20-1 and TRBJ1-2; 7 nucleotides match TRBD1. CDR1 is DFQATT and CDR2 is SNEGSKA in the germline V gene (reference sequence). The CDR3 is 9 amino acids. CDR3 nucleotides: TGCAGTGCCGGGACAGCCAGAGCCTTC. It codes for CSAGTARAF.

This clone is a singleton in its sample. This chain joins TRBV11-2 and TRBJ2-3; TRBD1 matches 9 bases. This CDR3 region has 17 residues. J was trimmed by 2 bases and V by 5 bases; bases with no gene match: 11. From germline, CDR1 is SGHAT and CDR2 FQNNGV. CDR3 amino acids: CASSPWDRTGATDTQYF. The CDR3 bases are TGTGCCAGCAGCCCCTGGGATCGGACAGGGGCCACAGATACGCAGTATTTT.

J is TRBJ2-3 and V is TRBV11-2; 7 bases line up with TRBD1. This CDR3 is built from 15 residues. With 4 bases clipped from V and 0 bases from J, the junction kept 4 bases outside the gene matches. Germline loops: CDR1 SGHAT, CDR2 FQNNGV. The CDR3: CASSSGQLSTDTQYF. The CDR3 coding sequence is TGTGCCAGCAGCTCGGGACAGCTAAGCACAGATACGCAGTATTTT. Full variable domain (remainder filled in from reference TRBV11-2 and TRBJ2-3): EAGVAQSPRYKIIEKRQSVAFWCNPISGHATLYWYQQILGQGPKLLIQFQNNGVVDDSQLPKDRFSAERLKGVDSTLKIQPAKLEDSAVYLCASSSGQLSTDTQYFGPGTRLTVL.

This chain's CDR3 is CASSEGEGADTQYF. For the CDR3, the DNA is TGTGCCAGCAGTGAAGGGGAGGGTGCCGATACGCAGTATTTT. The chain uses TRBV6-1 and TRBJ2-3, with 7 bases matching TRBD2. Losses at the gene ends were 1 base for V and 6 bases for J; bases not matched to a gene: 4. Germline V gene lookup returns CDR1 MNHNS and CDR2 SASEGT. The CDR3 runs to 14 residues.

This clone came up a few times. The chain carries TRBV10-3 and TRBJ2-5; 8 bases are shared with TRBD2. The ends lost 3 bases at V and 5 bases at J; junction bases unmatched: 5. This CDR3 has 14 amino acids. CDR1 is ENHRY and CDR2 is SYGVKD in the germline V gene. This CDR3 reads CAISDTAGEETQYF. CDR3 sequence (DNA): TGTGCCATCAGTGACACAGCGGGAGAGGAGACCCAGTACTTC.

The chain has TRBV25-1 and TRBJ1-3, with 8 bases fitting TRBD1. This CDR3 has 16 amino acids. Per germline, CDR1 MGHDK and CDR2 SYGVNS. The V and J ends lost 8 bases and 2 bases, in that order; junction bases with no gene match: 11. Written as DNA, the CDR3 is TGTGCCAGCTCACCGCGGACAGGGCTCGCTGGAAACACCATATATTTT. It translates to CASSPRTGLAGNTIYF.